This T cell receptor beta chain was observed in a study of T cell responses to AZD1222 COVID-19 vaccine. The study, taken as a whole, reports: A mostly white British donor set with more females was recruited, and clonal diversity was possibly underestimated.

Using immunoSEQ multiplex PCR, the repertoire was profiled, and TCRdb retains in-frame clones only, with some absent. The sample has 92,000 or so clones, around 89% seen once. About this clone: What it recognizes is unknown.

This CDR3 region has 15 residues. Germline CDR1 is MNHEY and CDR2 is SVGAGI. The germline V and J ends were trimmed by 10 bases and 3 bases, with 21 bases remaining between them. This chain joins TRBV6-5 and TRBJ2-5; tentatively, D is TRBD1 (5 bases). Specimen: peripheral blood, collected on day 0 of AZD1222 vaccination. The receptor was isolated from an adult in good health. CDR3: CATTVLGQRKETQYF. The CDR3 nucleotides read TGTGCCACCACGGTCCTGGGGCAGAGAAAAGAGACCCAGTACTTC.